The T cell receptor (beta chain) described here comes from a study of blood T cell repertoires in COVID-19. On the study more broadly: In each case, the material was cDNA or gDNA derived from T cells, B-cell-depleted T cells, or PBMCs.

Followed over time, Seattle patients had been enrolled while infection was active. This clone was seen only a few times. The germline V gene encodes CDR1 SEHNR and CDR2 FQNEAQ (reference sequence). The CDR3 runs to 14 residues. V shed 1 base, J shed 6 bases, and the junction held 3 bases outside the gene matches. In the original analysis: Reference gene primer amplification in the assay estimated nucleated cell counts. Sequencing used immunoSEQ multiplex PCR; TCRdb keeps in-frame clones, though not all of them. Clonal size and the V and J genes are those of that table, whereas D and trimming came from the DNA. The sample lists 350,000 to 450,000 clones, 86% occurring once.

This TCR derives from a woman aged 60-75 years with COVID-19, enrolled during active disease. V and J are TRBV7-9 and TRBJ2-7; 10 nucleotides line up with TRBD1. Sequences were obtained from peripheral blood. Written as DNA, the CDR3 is TGTGCCAGCAGCTTAGGACAGGGGGCCGGCGAGCAGTACTTC. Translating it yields CASSLGQGAGEQYF. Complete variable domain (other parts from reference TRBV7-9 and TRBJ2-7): DTGVSQNPRHKITKRGQNVTFRCDPISEHNRLYWYRQTLGQGPEFLTYFQNEAQLEKSRLLSDRFSAERPKGSFSTLEIQRTEQGDSAMYLCASSLGQGAGEQYFGPGTRLTVT.